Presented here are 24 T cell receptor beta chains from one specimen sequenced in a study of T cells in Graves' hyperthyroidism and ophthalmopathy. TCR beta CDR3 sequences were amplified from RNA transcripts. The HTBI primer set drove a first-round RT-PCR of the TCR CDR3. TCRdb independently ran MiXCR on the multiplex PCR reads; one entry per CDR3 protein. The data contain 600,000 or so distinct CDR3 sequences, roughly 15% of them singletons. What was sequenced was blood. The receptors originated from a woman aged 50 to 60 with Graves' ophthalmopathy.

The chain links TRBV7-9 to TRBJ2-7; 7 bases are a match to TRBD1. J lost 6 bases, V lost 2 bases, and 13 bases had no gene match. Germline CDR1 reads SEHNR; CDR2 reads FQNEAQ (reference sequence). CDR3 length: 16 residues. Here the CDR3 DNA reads TGTGCCAGCAGCTTATCACAAGCCTCGACAGGGCTCGAGCAGTACTTC. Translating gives CASSLSQASTGLEQYF. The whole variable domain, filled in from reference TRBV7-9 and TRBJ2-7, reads DTGVSQNPRHKITKRGQNVTFRCDPISEHNRLYWYRQTLGQGPEFLTYFQNEAQLEKSRLLSDRFSAERPKGSFSTLEIQRTEQGDSAMYLCASSLSQASTGLEQYFGPGTRLTVT.

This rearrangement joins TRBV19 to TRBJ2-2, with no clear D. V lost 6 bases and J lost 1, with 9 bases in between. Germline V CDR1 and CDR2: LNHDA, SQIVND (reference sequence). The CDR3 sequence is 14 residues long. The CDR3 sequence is CASRPLGNTGELFF. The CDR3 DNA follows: TGTGCCAGTAGACCCTTAGGGAACACCGGGGAGCTGTTTTTT. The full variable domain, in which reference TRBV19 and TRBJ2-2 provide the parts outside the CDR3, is DGGITQSPKYLFRKEGQNVTLSCEQNLNHDAMYWYRQDPGQGLRLIYYSQIVNDFQKGDIAEGYSVSREKKESFPLTVTSAQKNPTAFYLCASRPLGNTGELFFGEGSRLTVL.

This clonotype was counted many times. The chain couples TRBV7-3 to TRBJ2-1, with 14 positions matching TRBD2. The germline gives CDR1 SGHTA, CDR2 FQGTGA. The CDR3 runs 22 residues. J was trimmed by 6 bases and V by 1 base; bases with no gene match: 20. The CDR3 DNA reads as TGTGCCAGCAGCTTAAGGGCCTGGTCCGGGACTAGCGGGAGTAGGGGTCTCAATGAGCAGTTCTTC. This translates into CASSLRAWSGTSGSRGLNEQFF.

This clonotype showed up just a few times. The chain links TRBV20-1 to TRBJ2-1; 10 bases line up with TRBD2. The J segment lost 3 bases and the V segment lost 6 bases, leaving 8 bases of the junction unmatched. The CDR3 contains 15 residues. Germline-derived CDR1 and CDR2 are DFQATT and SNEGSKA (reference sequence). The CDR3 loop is CSAPPGLANYNEQFF. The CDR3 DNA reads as TGCAGTGCGCCCCCGGGACTAGCGAACTACAATGAGCAGTTCTTC.

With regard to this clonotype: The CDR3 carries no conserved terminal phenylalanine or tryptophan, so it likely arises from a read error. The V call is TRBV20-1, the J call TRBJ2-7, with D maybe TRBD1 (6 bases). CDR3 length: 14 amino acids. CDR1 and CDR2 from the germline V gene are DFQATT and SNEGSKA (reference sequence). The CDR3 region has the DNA TGCAGCGTTGCCCCAGGGGTCAGCTCCTACGAGCAGTACCTC. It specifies CSVAPGVSSYEQYL.

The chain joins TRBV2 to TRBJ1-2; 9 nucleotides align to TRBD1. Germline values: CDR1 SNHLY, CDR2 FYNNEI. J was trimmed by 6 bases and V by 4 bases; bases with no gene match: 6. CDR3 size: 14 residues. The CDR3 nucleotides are TGTGCCAGCAGTGGAGGACAGGGGTTTCATGGCTACACCTTC. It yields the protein CASSGGQGFHGYTF.

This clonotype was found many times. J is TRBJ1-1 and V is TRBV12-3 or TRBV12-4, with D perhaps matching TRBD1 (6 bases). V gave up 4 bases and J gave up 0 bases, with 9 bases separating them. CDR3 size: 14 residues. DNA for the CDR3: TGTGCCAGCAGTTCATACAGGGTGAACACTGAAGCTTTCTTT. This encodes CASSSYRVNTEAFF.

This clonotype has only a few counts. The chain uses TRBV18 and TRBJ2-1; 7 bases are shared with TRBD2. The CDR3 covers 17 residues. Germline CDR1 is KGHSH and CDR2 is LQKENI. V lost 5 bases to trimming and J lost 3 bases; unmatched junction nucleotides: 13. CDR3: CASSSTLSGIIYNEQFF. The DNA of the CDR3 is TGTGCCAGCTCATCCACTTTAAGCGGGATTATCTACAATGAGCAGTTCTTC.

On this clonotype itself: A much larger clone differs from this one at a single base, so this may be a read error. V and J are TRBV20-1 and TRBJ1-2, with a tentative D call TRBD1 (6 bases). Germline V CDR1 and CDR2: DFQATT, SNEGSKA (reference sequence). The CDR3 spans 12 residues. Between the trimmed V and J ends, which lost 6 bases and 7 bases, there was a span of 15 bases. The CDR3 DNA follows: TGCAGTGCCCAACGGGGGGCCCTTGGCTACACCTTC. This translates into CSAQRGALGYTF.

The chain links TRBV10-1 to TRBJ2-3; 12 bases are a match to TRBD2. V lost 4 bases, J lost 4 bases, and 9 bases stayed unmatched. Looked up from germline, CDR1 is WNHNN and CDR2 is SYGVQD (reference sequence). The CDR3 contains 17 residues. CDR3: CASSGPGLAGGPDTQYF. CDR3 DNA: TGCGCCAGCAGTGGCCCGGGGCTAGCGGGAGGGCCAGATACGCAGTATTTT.

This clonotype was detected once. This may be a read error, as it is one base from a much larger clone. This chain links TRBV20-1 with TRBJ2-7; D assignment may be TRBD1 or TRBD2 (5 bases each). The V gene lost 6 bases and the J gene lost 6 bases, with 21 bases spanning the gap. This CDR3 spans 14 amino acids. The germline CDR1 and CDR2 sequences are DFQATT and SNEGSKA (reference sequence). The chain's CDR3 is CSATKLVGPFEQYF. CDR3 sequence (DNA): TGCAGTGCAACGAAACTAGTGGGGCCCTTCGAGCAGTACTTC.

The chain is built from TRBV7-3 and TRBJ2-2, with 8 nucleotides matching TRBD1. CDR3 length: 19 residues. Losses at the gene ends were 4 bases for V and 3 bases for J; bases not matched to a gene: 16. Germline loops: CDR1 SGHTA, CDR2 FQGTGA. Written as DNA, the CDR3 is TGTGCCAGCAGCTGGCGGGGACAGGCCGCTACCACCGACACCGGGGAGCTGTTTTTT. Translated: CASSWRGQAATTDTGELFF.

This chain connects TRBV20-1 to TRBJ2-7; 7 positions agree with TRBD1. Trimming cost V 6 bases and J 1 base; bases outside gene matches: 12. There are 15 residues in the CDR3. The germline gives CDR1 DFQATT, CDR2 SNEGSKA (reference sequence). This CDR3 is CSAELRDSLSYEQYF. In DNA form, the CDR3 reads TGCAGTGCAGAACTCCGGGACAGCCTTTCCTACGAGCAGTACTTC.

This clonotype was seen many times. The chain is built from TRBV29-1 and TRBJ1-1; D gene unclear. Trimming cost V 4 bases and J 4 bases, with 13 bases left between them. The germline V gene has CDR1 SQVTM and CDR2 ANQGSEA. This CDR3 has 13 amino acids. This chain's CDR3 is CSVGWGGGTEAFF. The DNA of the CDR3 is TGCAGCGTTGGCTGGGGAGGAGGCACTGAAGCTTTCTTT.

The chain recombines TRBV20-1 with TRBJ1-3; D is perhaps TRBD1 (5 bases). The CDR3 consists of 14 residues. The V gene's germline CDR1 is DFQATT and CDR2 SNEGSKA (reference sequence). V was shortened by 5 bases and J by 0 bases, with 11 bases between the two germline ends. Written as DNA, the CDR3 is TGCAGTGCTGGAAACAGGTTCTCTGGAAACACCATATATTTT. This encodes CSAGNRFSGNTIYF.

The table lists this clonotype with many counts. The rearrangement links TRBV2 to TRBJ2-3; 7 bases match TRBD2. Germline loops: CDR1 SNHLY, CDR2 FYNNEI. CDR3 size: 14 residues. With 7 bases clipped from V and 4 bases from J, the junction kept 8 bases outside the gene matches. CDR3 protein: CASTSGLKSDTQYF. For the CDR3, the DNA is TGTGCCAGCACTAGCGGACTTAAATCAGATACGCAGTATTTT.

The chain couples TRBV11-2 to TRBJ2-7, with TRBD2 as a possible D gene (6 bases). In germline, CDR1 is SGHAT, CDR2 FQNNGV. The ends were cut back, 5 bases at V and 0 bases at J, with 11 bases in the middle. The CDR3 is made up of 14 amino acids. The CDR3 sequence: CASSRTTNSYEQYF. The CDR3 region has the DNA TGTGCCAGCAGCCGGACTACAAACTCCTACGAGCAGTACTTC.

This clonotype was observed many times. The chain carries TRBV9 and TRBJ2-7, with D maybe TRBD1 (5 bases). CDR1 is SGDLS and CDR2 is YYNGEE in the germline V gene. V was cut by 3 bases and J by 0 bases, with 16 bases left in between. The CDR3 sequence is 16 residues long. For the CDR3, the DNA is TGTGCCAGCAGCGGTCAGGGTACCGGTGGCTCCTACGAGCAGTACTTC. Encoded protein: CASSGQGTGGSYEQYF. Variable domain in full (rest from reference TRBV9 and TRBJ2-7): DSGVTQTPKHLITATGQRVTLRCSPRSGDLSVYWYQQSLDQGLQFLIQYYNGEERAKGNILERFSAQQFPDLHSELNLSSLELGDSALYFCASSGQGTGGSYEQYFGPGTRLTVT.

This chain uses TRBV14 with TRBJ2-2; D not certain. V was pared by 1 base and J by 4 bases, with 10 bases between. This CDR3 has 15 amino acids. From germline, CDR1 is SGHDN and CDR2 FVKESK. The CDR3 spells CASSQVAKGTGELFF. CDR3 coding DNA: TGTGCCAGCAGCCAAGTGGCAAAGGGCACCGGGGAGCTGTTTTTT.

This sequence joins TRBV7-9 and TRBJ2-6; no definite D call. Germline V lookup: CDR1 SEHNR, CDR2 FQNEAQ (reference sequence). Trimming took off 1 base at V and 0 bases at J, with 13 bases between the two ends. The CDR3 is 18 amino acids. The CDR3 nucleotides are TGTGCCAGCAGCTTAGTTTGGAGAGGTTACTCTGGGGCCAACGTCCTGACTTTC. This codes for CASSLVWRGYSGANVLTF. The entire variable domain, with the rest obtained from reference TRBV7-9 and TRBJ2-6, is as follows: DTGVSQNPRHKITKRGQNVTFRCDPISEHNRLYWYRQTLGQGPEFLTYFQNEAQLEKSRLLSDRFSAERPKGSFSTLEIQRTEQGDSAMYLCASSLVWRGYSGANVLTFGAGSRLTVL.

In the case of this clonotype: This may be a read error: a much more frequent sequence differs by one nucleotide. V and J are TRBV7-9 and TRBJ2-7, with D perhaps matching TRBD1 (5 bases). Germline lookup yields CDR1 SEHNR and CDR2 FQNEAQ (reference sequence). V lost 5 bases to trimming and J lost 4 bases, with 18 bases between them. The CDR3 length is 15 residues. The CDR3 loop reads CASSPWGPGPYEQYF. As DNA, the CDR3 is TGTGCCAGCAGCCCTTGGGGCCCAGGGCCGTACGAGCAGTACTTC.

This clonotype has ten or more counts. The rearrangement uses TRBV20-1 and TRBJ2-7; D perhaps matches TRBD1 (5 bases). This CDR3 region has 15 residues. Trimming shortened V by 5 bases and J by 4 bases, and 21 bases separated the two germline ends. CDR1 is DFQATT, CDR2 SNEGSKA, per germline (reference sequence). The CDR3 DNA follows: TGCAGTGCTCCTAATGGGGCGGAAGCCTTATACGAGCAGTACTTC. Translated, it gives CSAPNGAEALYEQYF.

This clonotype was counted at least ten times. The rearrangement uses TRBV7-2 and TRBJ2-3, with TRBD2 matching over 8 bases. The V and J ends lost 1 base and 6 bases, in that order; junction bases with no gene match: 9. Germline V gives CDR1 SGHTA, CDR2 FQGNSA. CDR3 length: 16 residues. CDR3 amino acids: CASSLVLAGGRDTQYF. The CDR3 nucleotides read TGTGCCAGCAGCTTAGTGCTCGCGGGAGGTAGGGATACGCAGTATTTT.

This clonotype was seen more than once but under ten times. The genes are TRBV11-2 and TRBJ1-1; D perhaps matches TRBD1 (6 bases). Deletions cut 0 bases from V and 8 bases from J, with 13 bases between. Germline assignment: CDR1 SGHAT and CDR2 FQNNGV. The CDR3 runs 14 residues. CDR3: CASSLDSGVGEAFF. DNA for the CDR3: TGTGCCAGCAGCTTAGATTCAGGGGTTGGAGAAGCTTTCTTT.